These 32 T cell receptor beta chains originate from one sample sequenced in a study of blood T cells in healthy people across ages. Through a sample-barcoded 5' primer and a J-beta primer mix, a second PCR was run for roughly 6 to 12 cycles. Each CDR3 protein gets one entry after TCRdb re-called the 5' RACE reads with MiXCR. The sample shows fewer than 750,000 distinct CDR3 sequences, roughly half of them seen only once. Sequencing was performed on blood. These receptor sequences come from a woman aged 80 or over in good health.

In its sample, this clonotype was seen once. This rearrangement joins TRBV10-3 to TRBJ1-2; the D is unclear. The CDR3 consists of 13 residues. Per the germline V gene, CDR1 is ENHRY and CDR2 is SYGVKD. Trimming took off 3 bases at V and 6 bases at J, with 11 bases between the two ends. As DNA, the CDR3 is TGTGCCATCAGTGAAGGTCAGATCCATGGCTACACCTTC. Residues: CAISEGQIHGYTF.

The V gene is TRBV27, the J gene TRBJ2-7; D gene ambiguous. V shed 4 bases and J shed 0 bases, with 13 bases lying between them. The V gene's germline CDR1 is MNHEY and CDR2 SMNVEV (reference sequence). This CDR3 comprises 15 residues. This chain's CDR3 is CASSYSARSSYEQYF. The CDR3 DNA reads TGTGCCAGCAGTTACAGCGCCCGTAGCTCCTACGAGCAGTACTTC.

The gene calls are TRBV2 and TRBJ2-5; tentatively, D is TRBD1 (5 bases). Germline V lookup: CDR1 SNHLY, CDR2 FYNNEI. Trimming cost V 7 bases and J 2 bases, with 17 bases left between them. This CDR3 has 15 residues. The CDR3 nucleotides are TGTGCCAGCATCGAACAGGTAGGTGCTCAAGAGACCCAGTACTTC. This translates into CASIEQVGAQETQYF.

About this clonotype itself: A junction end diverges from the germline sequence, so it may reflect a read error. This rearrangement joins TRBV5-1 to TRBJ2-6; D gene unclear. CDR1 is SGHRS, CDR2 YFSETQ, per germline. CDR3 length equals 16 residues. The CDR3, as DNA: TGCGCCAGCAGCTCCCCAGGAAACTCTGTGGCCAACGTCCTGACTTTC. Its protein is CASSSPGNSVANVLTF. Supplemented by reference TRBV5-1 and TRBJ2-6, the full variable domain reads KAGVTQTPRYLIKTRGQQVTLSCSPISGHRSVSWYQQTPGQGLQFLFEYFSETQRNKGNFPGRFSGRQFSNSRSEMNVSTLELGDSALYLCASSSPGNSVANVLTFGAGSRLTVL.

This clonotype was detected a few times. V and J are TRBV2 and TRBJ1-5, with 7 bases that match TRBD1. Germline CDR1 and CDR2: SNHLY and FYNNEI. This CDR3 region has 16 residues. The ends lost 8 bases at V and 2 bases at J; junction bases unmatched: 12. The CDR3 loop reads CASGLTGRDGNQPQHF. The CDR3, as DNA: TGTGCCAGCGGTTTGACAGGGAGAGATGGCAATCAGCCCCAGCATTTT. Drawing the rest from reference TRBV2 and TRBJ1-5, the complete variable domain is EPEVTQTPSHQVTQMGQEVILRCVPISNHLYFYWYRQILGQKVEFLVSFYNNEISEKSEIFDDQFSVERPDGSNFTLKIRSTKLEDSAMYFCASGLTGRDGNQPQHFGDGTRLSIL.

This clonotype was recorded at least ten times. V is TRBV28 and J is TRBJ2-7; D gene uncertain. The CDR3 sequence is 10 residues long. Looked up from germline, CDR1 is MDHEN and CDR2 is SYDVKM. V lost 6 bases to trimming and J lost 4 bases, with 4 bases between them. CDR3 protein: CASRDYEQYF. The CDR3 DNA follows: TGTGCCAGCAGGGATTACGAGCAGTACTTC. The complete variable domain, with remaining parts taken from reference TRBV28 and TRBJ2-7, reads DVKVTQSSRYLVKRTGEKVFLECVQDMDHENMFWYRQDPGLGLRLIYFSYDVKMKEKGDIPEGYSVSREKKERFSLILESASTNQTSMYLCASRDYEQYFGPGTRLTVT.

This clonotype was counted a few times. Possible read error: a much larger clone is one base away. CDR3 sequence reads: CASSLRDSNYNEQYF. CDR3 nucleotides: TGTGCCAGCAGTTTGAGGGACAGCAACTACAATGAGCAGTACTTC. The chain uses TRBV27 and TRBJ2-7, with 7 nucleotides matching TRBD1. The CDR3 spans 15 residues. Germline trimming cut 3 bases from V and 7 bases from J; bases unmatched to any gene: 12. Germline-derived CDR1 and CDR2 are MNHEY and SMNVEV (reference sequence).

This clonotype was counted between two and nine times. This chain connects TRBV5-6 to TRBJ2-5; TRBD2 agrees at 8 bases. Germline V CDR1 and CDR2: SGHDT, YYEEEE. The CDR3 consists of 15 residues. V lost 4 bases, J lost 11 bases, and 16 bases stayed unmatched. As DNA, the CDR3 is TGTGCCAGCAGCCGAAACGGGGGGGCCGTCAATGAGCAGTACTTC. Protein sequence: CASSRNGGAVNEQYF.

The chain couples TRBV5-1 to TRBJ2-5; D is ambiguous. Trimming stripped 2 bases from V and 4 bases from J, with 12 bases between. Germline CDR1 is SGHRS and CDR2 is YFSETQ. CDR3 length: 14 residues. The CDR3, as DNA: TGCGCCAGCAGCTTCCGCAGGTTCGGAGAGACCCAGTACTTC. Amino acids: CASSFRRFGETQYF.

This clonotype came up once. The rearrangement uses TRBV2 and TRBJ2-7, with 9 bases lining up with TRBD1. V was clipped by 3 bases and J by 4 bases; unmatched bases: 10. Germline V CDR1 and CDR2: SNHLY, FYNNEI. The CDR3 covers 16 residues. The CDR3 loop reads CASSDIRTGASYEQYF. DNA of the CDR3: TGTGCCAGCAGTGATATAAGGACAGGGGCTTCTTACGAGCAGTACTTC. Filled out from reference TRBV2 and TRBJ2-7, the complete variable domain reads EPEVTQTPSHQVTQMGQEVILRCVPISNHLYFYWYRQILGQKVEFLVSFYNNEISEKSEIFDDQFSVERPDGSNFTLKIRSTKLEDSAMYFCASSDIRTGASYEQYFGPGTRLTVT.

The chain carries TRBV5-1 and TRBJ2-3, with D unresolved. Germline V gene lookup returns CDR1 SGHRS and CDR2 YFSETQ. This CDR3 has 14 amino acids. The V end was cut by 4 bases, the J end by 2 bases, with 11 bases between. The CDR3 loop reads CASSDARTTDTQYF. The CDR3 DNA reads as TGCGCCAGCAGCGATGCAAGGACCACAGATACGCAGTATTTT.

This clonotype was detected once. The J gene is TRBJ2-5, the V gene TRBV2, with D tentatively TRBD1 or TRBD2 (6 bases each). In germline, CDR1 is SNHLY, CDR2 FYNNEI. This CDR3 spans 15 amino acids. V shed 6 bases and J shed 2 bases, with 16 bases lying between them. The CDR3 is CASRDVGGGQETQYF. The CDR3 DNA reads TGTGCCAGCAGGGACGTGGGGGGCGGGCAAGAGACCCAGTACTTC. The full variable domain, in which reference TRBV2 and TRBJ2-5 provide the parts outside the CDR3, is EPEVTQTPSHQVTQMGQEVILRCVPISNHLYFYWYRQILGQKVEFLVSFYNNEISEKSEIFDDQFSVERPDGSNFTLKIRSTKLEDSAMYFCASRDVGGGQETQYFGPGTRLLVL.

J is TRBJ2-5 and V is TRBV7-2; the D call may be TRBD1 or TRBD2 (6 bases each). Germline CDR1 is SGHTA and CDR2 is FQGNSA. Trimming pared 3 bases from V and 5 bases from J, leaving 16 bases between. CDR3 size: 15 residues. In DNA form, the CDR3 reads TGTGCCAGCAGCTTTAATAAGGGGGGCGGGGAGACCCAGTACTTC. Translating gives CASSFNKGGGETQYF.

This clonotype was seen repeatedly, ten times or more. V usage is TRBV24-1 and J usage is TRBJ2-1; D remains unclear. Germline V gene data show CDR1 as KGHDR and CDR2 as SFDVKD. V was cut by 3 bases and J by 6 bases, with 17 bases left in between. The length of the CDR3 is 16 residues. The CDR3 loop reads CATSDTTGRMGNEQFF. In DNA form, the CDR3 reads TGTGCCACCAGTGATACAACGGGCAGGATGGGCAATGAGCAGTTCTTC.

The rearrangement uses TRBV7-2 and TRBJ2-1; D not certain. V lost 5 bases, J lost 10 bases, and 12 bases lay in between. The CDR3 totals 12 residues. CDR1 SGHTA and CDR2 FQGNSA come from the germline V gene. The CDR3, as DNA: TGTGCCAGCAGCCCCCCTAACCGCGAGCAGTTCTTC. Protein: CASSPPNREQFF.

The table lists this clonotype with many counts. The chain is built from TRBV27 and TRBJ2-1; 10 bases fit TRBD2. The CDR3 is 17 residues long. The V gene end was trimmed by 2 bases and the J gene end by 7 bases; junction bases not matched to a gene: 11. Germline loops: CDR1 MNHEY, CDR2 SMNVEV (reference sequence). The CDR3 reads CASSLVSDSGRSNEQFF. The CDR3, as DNA: TGTGCCAGCAGTTTAGTTTCTGATAGCGGGAGGTCAAATGAGCAGTTCTTC.

CDR3 sequence (DNA): TGTGCCAGCAGCGTGCCAGGGGACTATGGCTACACCTTC. Its protein product is CASSVPGDYGYTF. The rearrangement joins TRBV9 to TRBJ1-2, with a tentative D call TRBD1 (6 bases). The CDR3 length is 13 residues. Germline-derived CDR1 and CDR2 are SGDLS and YYNGEE. The V end was cut by 2 bases, the J end by 3 bases, with 8 bases between.

This chain uses TRBV19 with TRBJ2-7; 9 nucleotides align to TRBD1. Germline values: CDR1 LNHDA, CDR2 SQIVND (reference sequence). CDR3 length: 14 amino acids. The V gene end was trimmed by 4 bases and the J gene end by 4 bases; junction bases not matched to a gene: 5. Here the CDR3 reads CASSTDRGRYEQYF. CDR3 sequence (DNA): TGTGCCAGTAGTACGGACAGGGGTAGGTACGAGCAGTACTTC.

The chain combines TRBV13 with TRBJ2-2; D is perhaps TRBD1 (6 bases). Germline values: CDR1 PRHDT, CDR2 FYEKMQ (reference sequence). The germline V and J ends were trimmed by 2 bases and 1 base, with 11 bases remaining between them. The CDR3 spans 16 residues. The CDR3 nucleotides read TGTGCCAGCAGCTTATCCAGGACAGAGAACACCGGGGAGCTGTTTTTT. This encodes CASSLSRTENTGELFF.

This clonotype was seen more than once but under ten times. The chain couples TRBV6-1 to TRBJ1-5; D ambiguous. Germline CDR1 MNHNS, CDR2 SASEGT. V lost 4 bases to trimming and J lost 4 bases, with 11 bases between them. CDR3 length equals 14 residues. The CDR3 DNA reads TGTGCCAGCAGTGGTCAAGATAGAAATCAGCCCCAGCATTTT. Translating gives CASSGQDRNQPQHF.

This clonotype has just a few counts. The chain recombines TRBV7-2 with TRBJ2-1; weak D call: TRBD1 (6 bases). Trimming stripped 5 bases from V and 10 bases from J, with 15 bases between. This CDR3 spans 13 amino acids. Germline assignment: CDR1 SGHTA and CDR2 FQGNSA. CDR3 loop: CASSVRQGWEQFF. Written as DNA, the CDR3 is TGTGCCAGCAGCGTCCGGCAGGGGTGGGAGCAGTTCTTC.

This chain uses TRBV11-1 with TRBJ2-7, with D possibly being TRBD1 or TRBD2 (6 bases each). The J call may be incorrect, as the DNA end agrees better with TRBJ2-5. The CDR3 length is 13 residues. Germline V CDR1 and CDR2: SGHAT, FQDESV (reference sequence). CDR3 sequence: CASSFKGGETQYF. The CDR3 DNA is TGTGCCAGCAGCTTCAAGGGGGGAGAGACCCAGTACTTC.

V usage is TRBV2 and J usage is TRBJ1-5; the D gene is possibly TRBD1 (6 bases). Trimming removed 4 bases at V and 11 bases at J, with 21 bases between. The CDR3 loop spans 15 amino acids. Germline V gene lookup returns CDR1 SNHLY and CDR2 FYNNEI. CDR3: CASSVIRGPDMTQHF. The CDR3 coding sequence is TGTGCCAGCAGTGTGATCCGGGGGCCCGACATGACCCAGCATTTT.

V gene TRBV10-2 combines with J gene TRBJ2-1; no definite D call. The CDR3 consists of 12 residues. The V end was cut by 1 base, the J end by 10 bases, with 8 bases between. Per germline, CDR1 WSHSY and CDR2 SAAADI. CDR3 sequence (DNA): TGCGCCAGCAGTGAGTACTCTTCGGAGCAGTTCTTC. This translates into CASSEYSSEQFF.

The genes are TRBV28 and TRBJ2-5, with a possible D match to TRBD2 (6 bases). The CDR3 has 15 amino acids. Germline CDR1 reads MDHEN; CDR2 reads SYDVKM. V was pared by 6 bases and J by 4 bases, with 18 bases between. The chain's CDR3 is CASSREKTALETQYF. CDR3 sequence (DNA): TGTGCCAGCAGCCGGGAGAAGACCGCTTTAGAGACCCAGTACTTC.

The chain recombines TRBV5-1 with TRBJ2-1, with 9 bases lining up with TRBD2. Trimming cost V 9 bases and J 6 bases; bases outside gene matches: 16. Germline CDR1 and CDR2: SGHRS and YFSETQ. The CDR3 covers 16 residues. The chain's CDR3 is CATKRLAGERANEQFF. DNA for the CDR3: TGCGCCACCAAAAGATTAGCGGGAGAAAGGGCCAATGAGCAGTTCTTC.

The chain uses TRBV2 and TRBJ1-2, with 11 bases aligning to TRBD1. The germline V gene has CDR1 SNHLY and CDR2 FYNNEI. The CDR3 contains 14 residues. V lost 6 bases and J lost 2; bases outside the gene matches: 2. The CDR3 loop reads CASRGQGGNYGYTF. The CDR3 DNA follows: TGTGCCAGCAGGGGACAGGGGGGCAACTATGGCTACACCTTC.

This clonotype was observed a handful of times. CDR3 DNA: TGCGCCAGCAGCTTGTCGGCAGGGCCCCGCCAGCCCCAGCATTTT. This codes for CASSLSAGPRQPQHF. The chain uses TRBV5-1 and TRBJ1-5; perhaps TRBD1 as D (5 bases). CDR3 size: 15 residues. Per the germline V gene, CDR1 is SGHRS and CDR2 is YFSETQ. Trimming pared 1 base from V and 7 bases from J, leaving 15 bases between.

This clonotype was recorded many times. The CDR3 is CAWSQTLPNTEAFF. CDR3 bases: TGTGCCTGGAGTCAGACCTTGCCGAACACTGAAGCTTTCTTT. J is TRBJ1-1 and V is TRBV30; D gene uncertain. The CDR3 sequence is 14 residues long. V shed 2 bases and J shed 1 base, with 11 bases lying between them. CDR1 is GTSNPN and CDR2 is SVGIG in the germline V gene (reference sequence).

The chain employs TRBV29-1 and TRBJ2-1; TRBD1 matches 12 bases. The CDR3 contains 15 residues. Trimming removed 7 bases from V and 10 bases from J; junction bases left unmatched: 14. Germline-derived CDR1 and CDR2 are SQVTM and ANQGSEA. For the CDR3, the DNA is TGCAGCGCCTTCCCGCCGGGACAGGGGGCTGGGGAGCAGTTCTTC. Protein sequence: CSAFPPGQGAGEQFF.

A word on this clonotype: A much larger clone sits a single nucleotide away, making a read error possible. This chain joins TRBV7-9 and TRBJ2-5, with a tentative D call TRBD1 (5 bases). Trimming removed 8 bases from V and 3 bases from J, with 10 bases in between. Per the germline V gene, CDR1 is SEHNR and CDR2 is FQNEAQ (reference sequence). The CDR3 extends over 12 amino acids. CDR3 protein: CASGARKETQYF. The CDR3 DNA reads as TGTGCCAGCGGGGCTAGGAAAGAGACCCAGTACTTC.

Concerning this clonotype: This may arise from a read error, as a much more abundant clone is one base away. The chain uses TRBV6-1 and TRBJ2-3; the D is unclear. CDR1 and CDR2 from the germline V gene are MNHNS and SASEGT. V was pared by 7 bases and J by 8 bases, with 16 bases between. The CDR3 length is 13 residues. The CDR3 here is CASKRYFAGTQYF. The CDR3 DNA follows: TGTGCCAGCAAGCGATATTTCGCAGGTACGCAGTATTTT.